This T cell receptor beta chain was obtained from a study of blood T cells in healthy people across ages. Findings and limits, study-wide: Any changes in expanded clonotypes were possibly confounded, as donor CMV status remained unknown.

For the second PCR, which ran for about 6 to 11 cycles, a sample-barcoded 5' primer and a J-beta primer mix were used. Every single cDNA molecule received a tag from a template-switch adaptor with 12 random nucleotides. TCRdb recomputed calls from the 5' RACE reads with MiXCR, one row per CDR3 protein. The sample consists of 900,000 to 950,000 distinct CDR3 sequences, 25% to 35% of them appearing once. V was clipped by 4 bases and J by 8 bases; unmatched bases: 7. The CDR3 is made up of 15 amino acids. CDR1 KGHDR and CDR2 SFDVKD come from the germline V gene. For this clonotype: Antigen specificity is unknown.

The same data also contributed to another study, on T cells of mothers and their children. That publication notes: The whole RNA yield was converted to cDNA, around 1.5 ug per 15 ul.

The chain couples TRBV24-1 to TRBJ1-6; 7 bases map to TRBD1. Material for sequencing was blood. The source is a woman aged 40 to 55 in good health. The CDR3 nucleotides are TGTGCCACCAGTGACCCCTACGACAGGGATTCACCCCTCCACTTT. Translated: CATSDPYDRDSPLHF.